This TCR beta chain is drawn from a study of blood T cell repertoires in COVID-19. Original data processing: By means of reference gene primer amplification, nucleated cell counts were estimated. Profiling relied on immunoSEQ multiplex PCR, and the TCRdb table lists in-frame clones only, not all of them. Clone size and the V and J calls come from that table; the DNA yielded D and trimming. The sample records 150,000 to 180,000 clones, approximately 80% being singletons. Germline assignment: CDR1 SGHRS and CDR2 YFSETQ. The CDR3 extends over 17 amino acids. V was clipped by 4 bases and J by 6 bases; unmatched bases: 18.

This sequence originates from a woman aged 55-75 years with acute or convalescent COVID-19. Source material: peripheral blood. This chain joins TRBV5-1 and TRBJ1-2; 7 nucleotides line up with TRBD1. The CDR3 reads CASSVDPATGSVHGYTF. DNA for the CDR3: TGCGCCAGCAGCGTTGACCCGGCGACAGGGTCAGTCCATGGCTACACCTTC.